These 31 T cell receptor beta chains originate from one sample sequenced in a study of cytomegalovirus exposure and HLA in healthy donors. The PCR ran on 60 Vbeta and 13 Jbeta primers. Only in-frame clones appear in the TCRdb table, and some are missing; sequencing was by immunoSEQ multiplex PCR. The sample carries about 180,000 clones, about 82% recorded once. The specimen was PBMCs. The receptors derive from a woman aged 25 to 39 in good health and CMV-seronegative.

V is TRBV11-2 and J is TRBJ2-7; TRBD1 matches at 9 bases. The CDR3 has 15 residues. J gave up 1 base and V 1 base, and 2 bases lay outside the gene matches. The germline CDR1 and CDR2 sequences are SGHAT and FQNNGV. CDR3 residues: CASSLGQGVSYEQYF. The CDR3 nucleotides read TGTGCCAGCAGCTTAGGACAGGGGGTATCCTACGAGCAGTACTTC.

V and J are TRBV29-1 and TRBJ1-1; possible D gene TRBD1, 6 bases. Trimming took off 2 bases at V and 1 base at J, with 8 bases between the two ends. CDR1 and CDR2 from the germline V gene are SQVTM and ANQGSEA. This CDR3 has 13 residues. The CDR3 loop is CSVERGGNTEAFF. In DNA form, the CDR3 reads TGCAGCGTTGAAAGGGGGGGGAACACTGAAGCTTTCTTT.

This chain connects TRBV11-2 to TRBJ1-2; perhaps TRBD1 as D (5 bases). This CDR3 has 14 residues. Germline CDR1 reads SGHAT; CDR2 reads FQNNGV. V was shortened by 0 bases and J by 4 bases, with 9 bases between the two germline ends. The CDR3 DNA is TGTGCCAGCAGCTTAGATCAGGGACTCTATGGCTACACCTTC. Its translation: CASSLDQGLYGYTF.

The V gene is TRBV7-2, the J gene TRBJ2-7; 7 nucleotides agree with TRBD1. CDR3 size: 13 residues. V lost 3 bases, J lost 3 bases, and 2 bases stayed unmatched. Germline assignment: CDR1 SGHTA and CDR2 FQGNSA. CDR3 nucleotides: TGTGCCAGCAGCTTGGGACAGTTCTACGAGCAGTACTTC. Protein product: CASSLGQFYEQYF.

This clone was seen only once. For the CDR3, the DNA is TGCAGCGTTGAAGAATCCGGTAACACCTTC. This codes for CSVEESGNTF. The chain couples TRBV29-1 to TRBJ1-2; D gene ambiguous. Trimming shortened V by 0 bases and J by 12 bases, and 8 bases separated the two germline ends. CDR3 length: 10 amino acids. Germline V gene data show CDR1 as SQVTM and CDR2 as ANQGSEA.

The rearrangement links TRBV29-1 to TRBJ2-7; TRBD1 aligns across 10 bases. Germline loops: CDR1 SQVTM, CDR2 ANQGSEA. V lost 4 bases and J lost 8; bases outside the gene matches: 11. This CDR3 has 14 residues. The CDR3 DNA reads as TGCAGCGTTGGTCTTACCGGGACAGGGGTCAAGCAGTACTTC. Encoded protein: CSVGLTGTGVKQYF.

This chain links TRBV2 with TRBJ2-7; 7 bases align to TRBD1. Trimming at V came to 8 bases and at J to 3 bases, leaving 19 bases not matched to a gene. The CDR3 extends over 17 amino acids. Germline CDR1 is SNHLY and CDR2 is FYNNEI. The CDR3: CASLYKPQGQPHYEQYF. The CDR3 region has the DNA TGTGCCAGCTTATACAAACCCCAGGGACAGCCACACTACGAGCAGTACTTC.

The chain combines TRBV5-6 with TRBJ1-1; no clear D. Trimming stripped 4 bases from V and 2 bases from J, with 12 bases between. This CDR3 is 14 amino acids long. Germline V gene data show CDR1 as SGHDT and CDR2 as YYEEEE. For the CDR3, the DNA is TGTGCCAGCAGCACCGGACTGCCCAACACTGAAGCTTTCTTT. Translation: CASSTGLPNTEAFF.

The V call is TRBV7-8, the J call TRBJ2-5; 7 bases line up with TRBD2. Per germline, CDR1 SGHVS and CDR2 FQNEAQ. Losses at the gene ends were 6 bases for V and 2 bases for J; bases not matched to a gene: 15. CDR3 size: 17 residues. This CDR3 is CASRRGVGLAVQETQYF. Written as DNA, the CDR3 is TGTGCCAGCAGGCGAGGGGTAGGGCTAGCGGTACAAGAGACCCAGTACTTC.

The gene calls are TRBV4-1 and TRBJ1-5; TRBD1 might be the D (6 bases). CDR1 and CDR2 (germline): MGHRA, YSYEKL. The CDR3 has 15 amino acids. The V end lost 5 bases, the J end lost 1 base, and 12 bases lay between the germline ends. For the CDR3, the DNA is TGCGCCAGCAGCGCCCGACAGGACAGCAATCAGCCCCAGCATTTT. Protein sequence: CASSARQDSNQPQHF.

The chain joins TRBV19 to TRBJ2-3; tentative D call: TRBD2 (6 bases). V was clipped by 0 bases and J by 1 base, with 11 bases between them. This CDR3 spans 16 amino acids. Germline CDR1 and CDR2: LNHDA and SQIVND (reference sequence). The DNA of the CDR3 is TGTGCCAGTAGTATAGAGGGCGGGGCGCGCACAGATACGCAGTATTTT. As protein: CASSIEGGARTDTQYF.

The chain recombines TRBV5-8 with TRBJ2-5, with 9 positions matching TRBD1. The CDR3 has 14 residues. V trimming: 2 bases; J trimming: 5 bases; junction bases outside the gene matches: 4. The germline V gene has CDR1 SGHTS and CDR2 YDEGEE. The DNA of the CDR3 is TGTGCCAGCAGCTTAGGGACAGGGTATGAGACCCAGTACTTC. Amino acids: CASSLGTGYETQYF. Full variable domain (outside the CDR3, taken from reference TRBV5-8 and TRBJ2-5): EAGVTQSPTHLIKTRGQQATLRCSPISGHTSVYWYQQALGLGLQFLLWYDEGEERNRGNFPPRFSGRQFPNYSSELNVNALELEDSALYLCASSLGTGYETQYFGPGTRLLVL.

The CDR3 DNA reads as TGTGCCAGCAGTTTAGGGGGGGAGGGCAATCAGCCCCAGCATTTT. Translated, it gives CASSLGGEGNQPQHF. J is TRBJ1-5 and V is TRBV27; D is perhaps TRBD1 (5 bases). With 2 bases removed from V and 2 bases from J, the gap between germline ends came to 10 bases. Germline loops: CDR1 MNHEY, CDR2 SMNVEV (reference sequence). This CDR3 has 15 residues.

J is TRBJ1-2 and V is TRBV7-9; D gene uncertain. Germline V gene lookup returns CDR1 SEHNR and CDR2 FQNEAQ (reference sequence). CDR3 length equals 13 residues. V was trimmed by 3 bases and J by 4 bases, leaving 9 bases between them. CDR3 nucleotides: TGTGCCAGCAGCTTGGCGGTCGTCTATGGCTACACCTTC. Protein product: CASSLAVVYGYTF.

This clone was picked up one time. The V gene is TRBV29-1, the J gene TRBJ1-1, with D possibly TRBD1 on 6 matching bases. This CDR3 region has 13 residues. The V end was cut by 0 bases, the J end by 1 base, with 6 bases between. CDR1 and CDR2 (germline): SQVTM, ANQGSEA. CDR3 DNA: TGCAGCGTTGAAGACAGGGGGAACACTGAAGCTTTCTTT. This gives the protein CSVEDRGNTEAFF.

J is TRBJ2-1 and V is TRBV7-3, with 14 bases matching TRBD2. Germline CDR1 and CDR2: SGHTA and FQGTGA. The CDR3 runs 19 residues. The V segment lost 5 bases and the J segment 8 bases; nucleotides outside the gene matches: 17. The CDR3 DNA is TGTGCCAGCAGCCCCTGGACTAGCGGGGGGCAAATATTTTTCGATGAGCAGTTCTTC. Translation gives CASSPWTSGGQIFFDEQFF.

The gene calls are TRBV7-8 and TRBJ2-1, with TRBD2 matching 13 bases. CDR1 SGHVS and CDR2 FQNEAQ come from the germline V gene. This CDR3 has 15 residues. Trimming cost V 5 bases and J 7 bases; bases outside gene matches: 5. CDR3 residues: CASSLGTSGVNEQFF. The CDR3 coding sequence is TGTGCCAGCAGCCTCGGGACTAGCGGGGTTAATGAGCAGTTCTTC.

The genes are TRBV2 and TRBJ2-7, with 13 bases aligning to TRBD2. V lost 6 bases and J lost 6; bases outside the gene matches: 5. The CDR3 is 14 residues long. The germline V gene encodes CDR1 SNHLY and CDR2 FYNNEI. The CDR3 bases are TGTGCCAGCAGAACGACTAGCGGGGGGTTCGAGCAGTACTTC. This encodes CASRTTSGGFEQYF.

The chain recombines TRBV6-5 with TRBJ1-3; TRBD1 matches 8 bases. In germline, CDR1 is MNHEY, CDR2 SVGAGI. This CDR3 has 15 residues. V lost 6 bases to trimming and J lost 1 base; unmatched junction nucleotides: 5. The CDR3 region has the DNA TGTGCCAGCAGAAACGACAGGGGATCTGGAAACACCATATATTTT. Translated, it gives CASRNDRGSGNTIYF.

The chain links TRBV19 to TRBJ1-4, with TRBD1 identical over 7 bases. The CDR3 sequence is 14 residues long. CDR1 is LNHDA and CDR2 is SQIVND in the germline V gene (reference sequence). The junction had 10 bases not matched to a gene; V was cut back by 7 bases and J by 8 bases. The CDR3 coding sequence is TGTGCCAGTAATCCGAGGGGGCTTGGGGAAAAACTGTTTTTT. Translated, it gives CASNPRGLGEKLFF. The full variable domain, in which reference TRBV19 and TRBJ1-4 provide the parts outside the CDR3, is DGGITQSPKYLFRKEGQNVTLSCEQNLNHDAMYWYRQDPGQGLRLIYYSQIVNDFQKGDIAEGYSVSREKKESFPLTVTSAQKNPTAFYLCASNPRGLGEKLFFGSGTQLSVL.

The rearrangement joins TRBV27 to TRBJ1-4; a weak D match, TRBD1 (6 bases). Deletions cut 2 bases from V and 8 bases from J, with 12 bases between. Per the germline V gene, CDR1 is MNHEY and CDR2 is SMNVEV (reference sequence). CDR3 length: 14 amino acids. The CDR3 is CASSLTRGQEKLFF. DNA of the CDR3: TGTGCCAGCAGTTTAACCAGGGGCCAGGAAAAACTGTTTTTT.

The chain combines TRBV7-7 with TRBJ2-1; 7 bases are a match to TRBD2. V trimming: 5 bases; J trimming: 9 bases; junction bases outside the gene matches: 7. CDR3 length: 13 residues. Germline V lookup: CDR1 SSHAT, CDR2 FNYEAQ (reference sequence). Here the CDR3 reads CASSRDERGEQFF. The CDR3 nucleotides read TGTGCCAGCAGCCGAGACGAGCGGGGTGAGCAGTTCTTC.

This clone was counted only a few times. The rearrangement links TRBV6-1 to TRBJ2-7; D uncertain. The CDR3 extends over 13 amino acids. The V gene's germline CDR1 is MNHNS and CDR2 SASEGT. The V gene lost 6 bases and the J gene lost 3 bases, with 12 bases spanning the gap. The CDR3 sequence: CASSRDTYYEQYF. The CDR3 DNA reads as TGTGCCAGCAGCCGAGACACCTACTACGAGCAGTACTTC.

Notes on this clone: Given a much more abundant clone one base away, this may be a read error. This sequence joins TRBV7-2 and TRBJ1-1, with D maybe TRBD1 (5 bases). Germline V CDR1 and CDR2: SGHTA, FQGNSA. The V end was cut by 4 bases, the J end by 5 bases, with 11 bases between. The CDR3 has 13 amino acids. CDR3 region: CASSWARGTEAFF. The DNA of the CDR3 is TGTGCCAGCAGCTGGGCCCGGGGGACTGAAGCTTTCTTT.

The chain carries TRBV7-2 and TRBJ2-3; 9 bases are a match to TRBD2. Trimming cost V 2 bases and J 3 bases; bases outside gene matches: 3. This CDR3 has 15 residues. CDR1 is SGHTA, CDR2 FQGNSA, per germline. In nucleotides, the CDR3 is TGTGCCAGCAGCTTAATGCGGGGGGGTACAGATACGCAGTATTTT. This encodes CASSLMRGGTDTQYF.

CDR3 DNA: TGTGCCAGCAGCTTTACAGGGGGCAACACTGAAGCTTTCTTT. This translates into CASSFTGGNTEAFF. V usage is TRBV13 and J usage is TRBJ1-1; TRBD1 aligns across 9 bases. From germline, CDR1 is PRHDT and CDR2 FYEKMQ (reference sequence). This CDR3 has 14 residues. With V trimmed by 3 bases and J by 2 bases, 1 base remained unmatched.

The chain links TRBV5-1 to TRBJ2-1; 16 bases match TRBD2. The CDR3 is made up of 17 amino acids. Germline trimming cut 3 bases from V and 2 bases from J; bases unmatched to any gene: 2. Looked up from germline, CDR1 is SGHRS and CDR2 is YFSETQ. The CDR3 DNA reads TGCGCCAGCAGCTCGGGACTAGCGGGGGGGACCTACAATGAGCAGTTCTTC. Its translation: CASSSGLAGGTYNEQFF. Full variable domain (outside the CDR3, taken from reference TRBV5-1 and TRBJ2-1): KAGVTQTPRYLIKTRGQQVTLSCSPISGHRSVSWYQQTPGQGLQFLFEYFSETQRNKGNFPGRFSGRQFSNSRSEMNVSTLELGDSALYLCASSSGLAGGTYNEQFFGPGTRLTVL.

The chain recombines TRBV18 with TRBJ2-7; 7 nucleotides agree with TRBD1. V was pared by 6 bases and J by 3 bases, with 5 bases of the junction left unmatched. CDR3 length equals 13 residues. CDR1 is KGHSH, CDR2 LQKENI, per germline. As DNA, the CDR3 is TGTGCCAGCTCCCCTGGGACAGACTACGAGCAGTACTTC. Translating gives CASSPGTDYEQYF.

The table lists this clone with a few counts. This chain joins TRBV2 and TRBJ1-1, with D tentatively TRBD1 (6 bases). Germline assignment: CDR1 SNHLY and CDR2 FYNNEI. Trimming cost V 6 bases and J 0 bases, with 8 bases left between them. This CDR3 region has 13 residues. The CDR3 loop reads CASRTGMNTEAFF. The CDR3 DNA follows: TGTGCCAGCAGGACAGGCATGAACACTGAAGCTTTCTTT.

The genes are TRBV6-1 and TRBJ2-7, with a weak D call TRBD2 (5 bases). The germline V gene encodes CDR1 MNHNS and CDR2 SASEGT. The CDR3 extends over 13 amino acids. V lost 0 bases and J 7 bases, leaving 10 bases between the germline ends. CDR3 region: CASSEAWGAEQYF. The CDR3 DNA follows: TGTGCCAGCAGTGAAGCGTGGGGAGCTGAGCAGTACTTC.

This clone was recorded a few times. The chain combines TRBV5-1 with TRBJ1-4; D unclear. V was clipped by 4 bases and J by 6 bases, with 13 bases between them. CDR3 length equals 14 residues. Germline V gene lookup returns CDR1 SGHRS and CDR2 YFSETQ. The CDR3 coding sequence is TGCGCCAGCAGCCTTAGCCTCCCAGATGAAAAACTGTTTTTT. This translates into CASSLSLPDEKLFF.